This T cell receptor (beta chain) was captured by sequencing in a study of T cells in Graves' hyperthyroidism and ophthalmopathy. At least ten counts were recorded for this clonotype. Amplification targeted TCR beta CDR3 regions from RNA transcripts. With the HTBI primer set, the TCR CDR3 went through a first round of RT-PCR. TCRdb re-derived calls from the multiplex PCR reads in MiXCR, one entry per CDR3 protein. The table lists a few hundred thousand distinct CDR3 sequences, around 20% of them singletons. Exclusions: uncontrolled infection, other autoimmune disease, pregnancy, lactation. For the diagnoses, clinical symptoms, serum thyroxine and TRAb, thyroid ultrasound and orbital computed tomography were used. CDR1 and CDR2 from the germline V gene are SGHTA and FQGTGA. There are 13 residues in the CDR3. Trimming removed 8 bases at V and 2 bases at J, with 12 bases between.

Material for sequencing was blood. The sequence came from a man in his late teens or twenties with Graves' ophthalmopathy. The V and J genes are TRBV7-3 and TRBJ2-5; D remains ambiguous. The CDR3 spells CASSQGVQETQYF. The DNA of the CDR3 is TGTGCCAGCTCCCAAGGAGTTCAAGAGACCCAGTACTTC.